Sequencing of this TCR beta chain was carried out in a study of post-analysis software for immune sequencing data. General study results and limits: A handful of TRBV segments were more frequent in patients than controls; TRBV5-6, TRBV5-1 and TRBV20-1 belonged to this group. For normalized Chao1 diversity, multiple sclerosis patients scored significantly lower than controls did.

Unique molecular identifiers were built into the TCR beta cDNA libraries. Yield was roughly 500,000 cDNA molecules from approximately 0.91 to 9.4 million T cells. TCRdb analysed the PCR reads with MiXCR anew, one entry per CDR3 protein. The sample shows some 800,000 distinct CDR3 sequences, 35% to 55% of them seen only once. A remark on this clonotype: What it binds is not known.

The CDR3 covers 16 residues. In germline, CDR1 is SGDLS, CDR2 YYNGEE. V dropped 4 bases and J dropped 5; count of bases not matched to a gene: 12. The clonotype originates from a girl aged 10 to 17 with multiple sclerosis. Sequences were obtained from blood. This chain uses TRBV9 with TRBJ1-5; 7 bases map to TRBD1. The CDR3 here is CASSPGGGVSDQPQHF. CDR3 nucleotides: TGTGCCAGCAGCCCAGGGGGGGGGGTGAGCGATCAGCCCCAGCATTTT.